The clone carrying this T cell receptor (beta chain) has at least ten counts. The antigen is undetermined. Synthesis of cDNA was performed by 5'RACE using 10-nucleotide random UMIs. TCRdb itself ran the 5' RACE reads through MiXCR, one entry per CDR3 protein. The sample has about 29,000 distinct CDR3 sequences; about 3.1% are singletons. This CDR3 region has 13 residues. The V end was cut by 4 bases, the J end by 9 bases, with 13 bases between. The entry originates in a study of neurological immune-mediated disorders. The study, taken as a whole, reports: HTLV-1-associated myelopathy showed the most TCR clonal expansion; multiple sclerosis the least, below healthy controls.

Input material: PBMCs. The receptor's source is a woman aged 30 to 39 with multiple sclerosis. V usage is TRBV12-3 or TRBV12-4 and J usage is TRBJ2-1; D is undetermined. The DNA for the CDR3 is TGTGCCAGCAGTTCGGAAGGTGTTGGTGAGCAGTTCTTC. Residues: CASSSEGVGEQFF.